The 29 T cell receptor beta chains given below trace back to one sample, sequenced in a study of blood T cell repertoires in COVID-19. Using immunoSEQ multiplex PCR, the repertoire was profiled, and TCRdb retains in-frame clones only, with some absent. The sample records fewer than 350,000 clones, about 91% being singletons. The sample consisted of peripheral blood. These receptors were collected from a woman under 40 with COVID-19, enrolled during active disease.

V usage is TRBV7-5 and J usage is TRBJ1-4; TRBD1, the table's D call, was not compared with the DNA. TRBV7-5 is a pseudogene segment. The CDR3 is 14 amino acids. This CDR3 reads CARCGGGRSEKLFF. The CDR3 DNA reads TGTGCCAGATGTGGAGGGGGCAGGAGTGAAAAACTGTTTTTT.

The rearrangement links TRBV10-1 to TRBJ2-3; D is uncertain. Germline loops: CDR1 WNHNN, CDR2 SYGVQD (reference sequence). The CDR3 has 14 residues. Trimming cost V 2 bases and J 3 bases, with 9 bases left between them. This CDR3 reads CASSEAPDTDTQYF. The CDR3 nucleotides read TGCGCCAGCAGTGAGGCGCCCGATACAGATACGCAGTATTTT.

The genes are TRBV4-1 and TRBJ1-2, with 8 bases that match TRBD1. Germline lookup yields CDR1 MGHRA and CDR2 YSYEKL. V dropped 8 bases and J dropped 6; count of bases not matched to a gene: 5. This CDR3 region has 12 residues. The CDR3 loop reads CASGQGRDGYTF. The CDR3 nucleotides read TGCGCCAGCGGACAGGGCAGAGATGGCTACACCTTC.

V gene TRBV9 combines with J gene TRBJ2-5; the match to TRBD1 covers 9 bases. The CDR3 runs 15 residues. The V gene end was trimmed by 4 bases and the J gene end by 5 bases; junction bases not matched to a gene: 9. CDR1 and CDR2 from the germline V gene are SGDLS and YYNGEE. CDR3 sequence reads: CASSTRDRDPETQYF. The CDR3 nucleotides read TGTGCCAGCAGCACCCGGGACAGGGACCCGGAGACCCAGTACTTC.

J is TRBJ2-7 and V is TRBV29-1; 10 bases line up with TRBD2. After removal of 6 bases from V and 0 bases from J, the junction contained 2 bases not matched to a gene. The CDR3 spans 13 residues. Germline CDR1 reads SQVTM; CDR2 reads ANQGSEA. CDR3 in amino acids: CSVSGGASYEQYF. CDR3 DNA sequence: TGCAGCGTGAGCGGGGGGGCCTCCTACGAGCAGTACTTC.

Turning to this clone: Its ends do not fully match the called genes, so a read error is possible. The chain uses TRBV12-5 and TRBJ1-4; the match to TRBD1 covers 10 bases. The CDR3 runs to 14 residues. CDR1 and CDR2 (germline): LGHNT, FRNRAP. This CDR3 reads CASALTGGDEKLFF. CDR3 nucleotides: TGTGCTAGTGCTTTGACAGGGGGCGATGAAAAACTGTTTTTT.

This clone was detected only once. The chain has TRBV4-1 and TRBJ2-2; D ambiguous. This CDR3 contains 17 residues. V was trimmed by 2 bases and J by 4 bases, leaving 17 bases between them. Per the germline V gene, CDR1 is MGHRA and CDR2 is YSYEKL. Here the CDR3 reads CASSQLQASIGTGELFF. The CDR3 DNA follows: TGCGCCAGCAGCCAATTGCAGGCTTCAATTGGCACCGGGGAGCTGTTTTTT.

This chain links TRBV9 with TRBJ2-3, with D possibly TRBD1 on 6 matching bases. Trimming took off 0 bases at V and 0 bases at J, with 8 bases between the two ends. This CDR3 region has 15 residues. Looked up from germline, CDR1 is SGDLS and CDR2 is YYNGEE. CDR3 loop: CASSVGTASTDTQYF. The DNA for the CDR3 is TGTGCCAGCAGCGTAGGGACAGCTAGCACAGATACGCAGTATTTT.

Here the CDR3 DNA reads TGTGCCAGCACCCCTAGAACCGGGACAGTAAATGAAAAACTGTTTTTT. As protein: CASTPRTGTVNEKLFF. This rearrangement joins TRBV7-8 to TRBJ1-4, with TRBD1 matching 7 bases. Germline values: CDR1 SGHVS, CDR2 FQNEAQ. The CDR3 has 16 amino acids. Trimming cost V 7 bases and J 5 bases; bases outside gene matches: 13.

DNA of the CDR3: TGCGCCAGCAGCCTACCGGGGGGGACCAAAAACATTCAGTACTTC. Translated: CASSLPGGTKNIQYF. J is TRBJ2-4 and V is TRBV4-1; 8 nucleotides match TRBD2. The CDR3 runs to 15 residues. With 4 bases clipped from V and 2 bases from J, the junction kept 4 bases outside the gene matches. CDR1 and CDR2 (germline): MGHRA, YSYEKL.

This chain joins TRBV18 and TRBJ1-3; 9 bases fit TRBD1. Germline V gives CDR1 KGHSH, CDR2 LQKENI. With 3 bases clipped from V and 2 bases from J, the junction kept 5 bases outside the gene matches. The CDR3 consists of 16 residues. In DNA, the CDR3 is TGTGCCAGCTCACCGGGAACAGGGGGCACTGGAAACACCATATATTTT. Translating gives CASSPGTGGTGNTIYF. The full variable domain, in which reference TRBV18 and TRBJ1-3 provide the parts outside the CDR3, is NAGVMQNPRHLVRRRGQEARLRCSPMKGHSHVYWYRQLPEEGLKFMVYLQKENIIDESGMPKERFSAEFPKEGPSILRIQQVVRGDSAAYFCASSPGTGGTGNTIYFGEGSWLTVV.

The chain combines TRBV11-3 with TRBJ2-7, with D maybe TRBD2 (6 bases). V gave up 1 base and J gave up 1 base, with 20 bases separating them. The V gene's germline CDR1 is SGHNT and CDR2 YENEEA. The CDR3 length is 18 residues. CDR3 sequence: CASSLAPGLTGRSYEQYV. The CDR3 DNA reads TGTGCCAGCAGCTTAGCTCCGGGACTCACCGGAAGATCCTACGAGCAGTACGTC.

The rearrangement uses TRBV4-1 and TRBJ1-3; 7 bases agree with TRBD1. CDR3 length equals 15 residues. The V segment lost 4 bases and the J segment 4 bases; nucleotides outside the gene matches: 7. CDR1 MGHRA and CDR2 YSYEKL come from the germline V gene. CDR3 in DNA: TGCGCCAGCAGCCCGAGAGGGACAGTCGGAAACACCATATATTTT. Encoded protein: CASSPRGTVGNTIYF.

The chain has TRBV28 and TRBJ1-4; TRBD1 agrees at 9 bases. This CDR3 contains 16 residues. The V gene end was trimmed by 7 bases and the J gene end by 0 bases; junction bases not matched to a gene: 6. Germline V gene data show CDR1 as MDHEN and CDR2 as SYDVKM. CDR3: CASKTGGATTNEKLFF. As DNA, the CDR3 is TGTGCCAGCAAAACAGGGGGCGCGACAACTAATGAAAAACTGTTTTTT.

The gene calls are TRBV20-1 and TRBJ2-1, with TRBD1 as a possible D gene (6 bases). Germline V gene lookup returns CDR1 DFQATT and CDR2 SNEGSKA (reference sequence). Trimming shortened V by 6 bases and J by 9 bases, and 12 bases separated the two germline ends. The CDR3 contains 11 residues. The CDR3 DNA sequence: TGCAGTGCCTCCCGAGGGGGTGAGCAGTTCTTC. Translating gives CSASRGGEQFF.

The V call is TRBV7-9, the J call TRBJ1-6, with 7 bases fitting TRBD1. The CDR3 runs 15 residues. Trimming removed 6 bases from V and 10 bases from J; junction bases left unmatched: 12. The germline gives CDR1 SEHNR, CDR2 FQNEAQ (reference sequence). CDR3: CASRRQTGVKSPLHF. The CDR3 nucleotides read TGTGCCAGCAGACGCCAAACAGGGGTTAAATCACCCCTCCACTTT.

This clone has a single count. The chain is built from TRBV6-5 and TRBJ1-2; possibly TRBD1 for D (5 bases). V dropped 10 bases and J dropped 3 bases, with 9 bases sitting between them. This CDR3 region has 11 residues. Germline CDR1 reads MNHEY; CDR2 reads SVGAGI. The CDR3 loop is CATLGHYGYTF. The CDR3 DNA reads as TGTGCCACCCTGGGGCACTATGGCTACACCTTC.

This chain connects TRBV7-9 to TRBJ1-4, with 7 bases aligning to TRBD1. The ends lost 3 bases at V and 4 bases at J; junction bases unmatched: 5. Looked up from germline, CDR1 is SEHNR and CDR2 is FQNEAQ (reference sequence). CDR3 length: 15 residues. CDR3: CASSFGQVLNEKLFF. The CDR3 DNA sequence: TGTGCCAGCAGCTTTGGACAGGTTCTTAATGAAAAACTGTTTTTT. Complete variable domain (other parts from reference TRBV7-9 and TRBJ1-4): DTGVSQNPRHKITKRGQNVTFRCDPISEHNRLYWYRQTLGQGPEFLTYFQNEAQLEKSRLLSDRFSAERPKGSFSTLEIQRTEQGDSAMYLCASSFGQVLNEKLFFGSGTQLSVL.

V and J are TRBV7-9 and TRBJ2-3, with 14 positions matching TRBD2. The ends lost 5 bases at V and 10 bases at J; junction bases unmatched: 11. Germline loops: CDR1 SEHNR, CDR2 FQNEAQ (reference sequence). The CDR3 is 16 amino acids. Written as DNA, the CDR3 is TGTGCCAGCAGCCCTCGGACTAGCGGGGGGCCTCCGCCGCAGTATTTT. It codes for CASSPRTSGGPPPQYF.

This chain joins TRBV14 and TRBJ1-1; D remains ambiguous. Trimming stripped 0 bases from V and 1 base from J, with 9 bases between. CDR1 is SGHDN and CDR2 is FVKESK in the germline V gene. CDR3 length equals 15 residues. CDR3 DNA sequence: TGTGCCAGCAGCCAAGACCGGTACAGGAACACTGAAGCTTTCTTT. Translating it yields CASSQDRYRNTEAFF.

J is TRBJ2-2 and V is TRBV7-8, with a weak D call TRBD2 (5 bases). The CDR3 loop spans 14 amino acids. Germline CDR1 reads SGHVS; CDR2 reads FQNEAQ. V lost 3 bases, J lost 9 bases, and 14 bases lay in between. The CDR3 protein is CASSLAGPSRELFF. In DNA form, the CDR3 reads TGTGCCAGCAGCTTGGCGGGCCCGAGCCGGGAGCTGTTTTTT.

This clone was observed a handful of times. This rearrangement joins TRBV7-8 to TRBJ2-7, with a tentative D call TRBD1 (6 bases). Germline assignment: CDR1 SGHVS and CDR2 FQNEAQ. The germline V and J ends were trimmed by 3 bases and 2 bases, with 11 bases remaining between them. This CDR3 spans 14 amino acids. The CDR3 here is CASSLGDRTYEQYF. CDR3 sequence (DNA): TGTGCCAGCAGCTTGGGAGACAGGACCTACGAGCAGTACTTC.

This clone was observed a few times. The chain carries TRBV18 and TRBJ1-5; the D is unclear. Looked up from germline, CDR1 is KGHSH and CDR2 is LQKENI. There are 13 residues in the CDR3. Trimming took off 5 bases at V and 11 bases at J, with 16 bases between the two ends. In DNA form, the CDR3 reads TGTGCCAGCTCAGTCGGGAGTGATACAGCCCAGCATTTT. It yields the protein CASSVGSDTAQHF. The complete variable domain, with remaining parts taken from reference TRBV18 and TRBJ1-5, reads NAGVMQNPRHLVRRRGQEARLRCSPMKGHSHVYWYRQLPEEGLKFMVYLQKENIIDESGMPKERFSAEFPKEGPSILRIQQVVRGDSAAYFCASSVGSDTAQHFGDGTRLSIL.

This chain links TRBV11-3 with TRBJ2-2; D may be TRBD2 (5 bases). CDR3 length equals 12 residues. CDR1 is SGHNT and CDR2 is YENEEA in the germline V gene. V was cut by 5 bases and J by 8 bases, with 9 bases left in between. The CDR3 is CASSPRVGELFF. The CDR3 DNA reads TGTGCCAGCAGCCCGAGGGTGGGGGAGCTGTTTTTT.

The genes are TRBV11-2 and TRBJ1-3; 7 bases align to TRBD1. The germline V gene encodes CDR1 SGHAT and CDR2 FQNNGV. The CDR3 length is 16 residues. The V and J ends lost 4 bases and 0 bases, in that order; junction bases with no gene match: 6. CDR3 nucleotides: TGTGCCAGCAGCTCCTACAGGGGACCCTCTGGAAACACCATATATTTT. Residues: CASSSYRGPSGNTIYF.

CDR3 region: CASSSRRPNQPQHF. For the CDR3, the DNA is TGTGCCAGTAGTAGTCGGAGGCCAAATCAGCCCCAGCATTTT. The V call is TRBV19, the J call TRBJ1-5; D unresolved. V lost 4 bases, J lost 4 bases, and 11 bases lay in between. Per the germline V gene, CDR1 is LNHDA and CDR2 is SQIVND (reference sequence). The CDR3 spans 14 residues.

This chain uses TRBV6-1 with TRBJ2-2; TRBD2 agrees at 10 bases. CDR1 MNHNS and CDR2 SASEGT come from the germline V gene. V lost 7 bases to trimming and J lost 13 bases; unmatched junction nucleotides: 12. The length of the CDR3 is 14 residues. The CDR3 loop is CASIRSLAGAALFF. Here the CDR3 DNA reads TGTGCCAGCATTAGGTCCCTAGCGGGGGCGGCGCTGTTTTTT.

The chain recombines TRBV6-4 with TRBJ1-6, with a possible D match to TRBD1 (6 bases). The germline gives CDR1 MRHNA, CDR2 SNTAGT. V gave up 0 bases and J gave up 9 bases, with 24 bases separating them. This CDR3 contains 19 residues. This chain's CDR3 is CASSDSLANPGVRISPLHF. The CDR3 bases are TGTGCCAGCAGTGACTCGTTAGCCAATCCAGGGGTCAGGATTTCACCCCTCCACTTT.

V and J are TRBV6-1 and TRBJ1-5; D is ambiguous. This CDR3 has 16 amino acids. Germline values: CDR1 MNHNS, CDR2 SASEGT. V was shortened by 1 base and J by 4 bases, with 14 bases between the two germline ends. CDR3 residues: CASSEVWPIFNQPQHF. The CDR3 DNA is TGTGCCAGCAGTGAAGTTTGGCCGATTTTTAATCAGCCCCAGCATTTT.